The clone carrying this T cell receptor (beta chain) was seen ten or more times. Its antigen is as yet unknown. The data were taken from a study of identical twins. Study-wide results and limits: Donors were not followed over many years; analysis was cross-sectional.

A universal primer site was created by template switching, with the cDNA bearing unique molecular identifiers. TCRdb processed the 5' RACE reads anew with MiXCR; each CDR3 protein has one entry. The sample records approximately 890,000 distinct CDR3 sequences, 9% to 15% being singletons. The CDR3 sequence is 13 residues long. J lost 7 bases, V lost 5 bases, and 5 bases had no gene match. The same specimen was also included in a second study, on yellow fever vaccine responses in identical twins.

The chain combines TRBV12-3 or TRBV12-4 with TRBJ2-1; 7 bases agree with TRBD1. Sequencing input: PBMCs. The source is a woman aged 18-35 years in good health. CDR3 region: CASSKGQPNEQFF. The CDR3, as DNA: TGTGCCAGCAGTAAGGGACAGCCTAATGAGCAGTTCTTC.